Only a few counts were recorded for the clone carrying this TCR beta chain. TCRdb itself ran the RT-PCR reads through MiXCR, one entry per CDR3 protein. The sample holds approximately 720,000 distinct CDR3 sequences, 12% to 15% seen once. The V end lost 3 bases, the J end lost 10 bases, and 10 bases lay between the germline ends. There are 13 residues in the CDR3. This chain connects TRBV12-3 or TRBV12-4 to TRBJ1-6, with D hard to call. Material: memory CD4+ T cells from blood. The sequence was collected from a female donor in good health, serving as a healthy control. This chain's CDR3 is CASSFNGESPLHF. CDR3 coding DNA: TGTGCCAGCAGTTTTAACGGAGAATCACCCCTCCACTTT.